These T cell receptor beta chains were read from a single sample in a study of CD8 T cell repertoires and HIV-1 epitope variants. These receptors' antigens are unknown. The protocol was immunoSEQ multiplex PCR, while the TCRdb copy is restricted to in-frame clones and leaves out a portion. The table records 5,500 or so clones, around 71% of them present only once. Sequencing was done on a sample of cultured CD8+ T cells derived from PBMCs. The receptors come from a male donor with HIV. Each CDR3 is given without its conserved first and last residue. Only part of the rows carry a size: once, few, many, or a class if the clone is expanded.

.	TRBJ2-4	TRBV6-5	ASSPGQAQNIQY
.	TRBJ2-2	TRBV19	ASSNQRGITGELF
.	TRBJ2-7	TRBV7-8	ASSEGVTNEQY
.	TRBJ1-6	TRBV9	ASSVDTGGSYNSPLH
.	TRBJ1-1	TRBV2	ASSERAMGSAEAF
.	TRBJ1-1	TRBV6-6	ASSYGVWGTEAF
.	TRBJ2-7	TRBV29-1	SVEGLGTSGYEQY
few	TRBJ1-1	TRBV28	ASRTGEVTEAF
.	TRBJ2-7	TRBV6-6	ASRQTETAYEQY
once	TRBJ1-1	TRBV6-5	ASSYGLTNTEAF
.	TRBJ1-1	TRBV7-6	ASSLRAHTEAF
large	TRBJ2-7	TRBV7-9	ASSLRAGEQY
.	TRBJ2-1	TRBV19	ASSNNPSSYNEQF
.	TRBJ2-7	TRBV27	ASSLSGIDGLYEQY
.	TRBJ2-7	TRBV28	ASSPEAGVSEQY
.	TRBJ1-2	TRBV7-9	ASSVGTEHPNGYT
.	TRBJ2-7	TRBV5-1	ASSLVPYEQY
.	TRBJ2-2	TRBV9	ASSVRESGELF
.	TRBJ1-3	TRBV5-1	ASSLDRDIGNTIY
.	TRBJ2-5	TRBV13	ASSRGASGLEETQY
.	TRBJ2-1	TRBV6-5	ASSYADRGRNEQF
.	TRBJ2-7	TRBV5-1	ASSLDGDRGLGEQY
.	TRBJ2-5	TRBV7-8	ASSLYNRGPQETQY
.	TRBJ1-1	TRBV30	AWSGWGSLSGTEAF
.	TRBJ2-7	TRBV16	ASSQMGVKASEQY
.	TRBJ2-2	TRBV7-2	ASTLTLNTGELF
few	TRBJ1-2	TRBV27	ASSDGTDPT
few	TRBJ1-6	TRBV19	ASSKVRASYNSPLH
.	TRBJ2-7	TRBV29-1	SVGRAGTGGNEQY
.	TRBJ1-1	TRBV7-9	ASSLPVGPYTEAF
few	TRBJ2-6	TRBV2	ASTPFDSGANVLT
.	TRBJ2-2	TRBV6-1	ASSGLAGAGELF